These 22 T cell receptor beta chains were all obtained from the same sample, sequenced in a study of blood T cell repertoires in COVID-19. Assay: immunoSEQ multiplex PCR; the TCRdb copy retains only in-frame clones and omits some. The sample has around 300,000 clones, around 91% seen once. The sample taken for sequencing was PBMCs or T cells enriched from blood (not recorded which). The receptors here all came from a woman between 18 and 30 years old who had recovered from COVID-19.

The genes are TRBV24-1 and TRBJ2-1, with D possibly matching TRBD2 (6 bases). Trimming pared 9 bases from V and 6 bases from J, leaving 14 bases between. The CDR3 extends over 13 amino acids. Looked up from germline, CDR1 is KGHDR and CDR2 is SFDVKD. CDR3 region: CATQGLGANEQFF. CDR3 DNA sequence: TGTGCCACCCAGGGACTTGGAGCCAATGAGCAGTTCTTC.

CDR3 sequence: CASSSWDKWGHGYTF. In DNA, the CDR3 is TGTGCCAGCAGCTCCTGGGACAAATGGGGCCATGGCTACACCTTC. This rearrangement joins TRBV7-9 to TRBJ1-2, with D tentatively TRBD1 (6 bases). This CDR3 comprises 15 residues. The germline CDR1 and CDR2 sequences are SEHNR and FQNEAQ (reference sequence). V lost 4 bases and J 6 bases, leaving 18 bases between the germline ends.

The V gene is TRBV29-1, the J gene TRBJ2-5, with unresolved D. The CDR3 runs 13 residues. With 2 bases removed from V and 1 base from J, the gap between germline ends came to 8 bases. Germline values: CDR1 SQVTM, CDR2 ANQGSEA. CDR3 sequence reads: CSVEIRVQETQYF. The CDR3 nucleotides are TGCAGCGTTGAAATTCGGGTCCAAGAGACCCAGTACTTC.

The chain has TRBV15 and TRBJ2-1; D perhaps matches TRBD1 (5 bases). V lost 0 bases and J lost 1, with 10 bases in between. The germline V gene encodes CDR1 LNHNV and CDR2 YYDKDF (reference sequence). The CDR3 is made up of 16 amino acids. This CDR3 is CATSRDPRVSYNEQFF. The CDR3 DNA reads TGTGCCACCAGCAGAGATCCCAGGGTGTCCTACAATGAGCAGTTCTTC.

As to this clone: The same CDR3 is also encoded by other DNA sequences in this sample. J is TRBJ1-2 and V is TRBV6-5; TRBD1 aligns across 7 bases. From germline, CDR1 is MNHEY and CDR2 SVGAGI. CDR3 length equals 13 residues. With V trimmed by 5 bases and J by 4 bases, 4 bases remained unmatched. The CDR3 DNA reads as TGTGCCAGCAGTCGCGGGACAGCCTATGGCTACACCTTC. Protein: CASSRGTAYGYTF.

The V and J genes are TRBV7-9 and TRBJ2-4; TRBD2 matches 12 bases. Germline-derived CDR1 and CDR2 are SEHNR and FQNEAQ (reference sequence). The CDR3 runs 14 residues. With V trimmed by 5 bases and J by 8 bases, 4 bases remained unmatched. CDR3 sequence: CASSRRTSGDIQYF. The CDR3 nucleotides read TGTGCCAGCAGCCGGCGGACTAGCGGGGACATTCAGTACTTC. Combining the CDR3 with reference TRBV7-9 and TRBJ2-4 gives the whole variable domain DTGVSQNPRHKITKRGQNVTFRCDPISEHNRLYWYRQTLGQGPEFLTYFQNEAQLEKSRLLSDRFSAERPKGSFSTLEIQRTEQGDSAMYLCASSRRTSGDIQYFGAGTRLSVL.

Of note for this clone: One end of the junction does not line up with germline, which may come from a read error. This chain uses TRBV7-2 with TRBJ1-3; D gene unclear. CDR3 length: 18 residues. From germline, CDR1 is SGHTA and CDR2 FQGNSA. CDR3 in DNA: TGTGCCAGCAGCTTAGAAGTCGTTCCCCGGAGCTCTGGAAATACCATATATTTT. It encodes CASSLEVVPRSSGNTIYF.

The V and J genes are TRBV5-8 and TRBJ2-7; 7 bases are shared with TRBD1. CDR1 and CDR2 from the germline V gene are SGHTS and YDEGEE. Unmatched junction bases numbered 9, after V lost 4 bases and J lost 2 bases. The CDR3 has 15 amino acids. CDR3 bases: TGTGCCAGCAGCCCATCCGGGACAGCCGCCTACGAGCAGTACTTC. Translated: CASSPSGTAAYEQYF.

A single count supports this clone. The chain couples TRBV5-1 to TRBJ1-1; 8 bases map to TRBD1. Germline V gives CDR1 SGHRS, CDR2 YFSETQ. V lost 6 bases, J lost 1 base, and 5 bases stayed unmatched. This CDR3 has 14 residues. The CDR3 DNA reads as TGCGCCAGCACACCCGGGACAGGGAACACTGAAGCTTTCTTT. Amino acid sequence: CASTPGTGNTEAFF. Filled out from reference TRBV5-1 and TRBJ1-1, the complete variable domain reads KAGVTQTPRYLIKTRGQQVTLSCSPISGHRSVSWYQQTPGQGLQFLFEYFSETQRNKGNFPGRFSGRQFSNSRSEMNVSTLELGDSALYLCASTPGTGNTEAFFGQGTRLTVV.

This sequence joins TRBV6-4 and TRBJ2-1, with TRBD2 identical over 11 bases. CDR3 length equals 18 residues. CDR1 and CDR2 (germline): MRHNA, SNTAGT. Trimming cost V 3 bases and J 4 bases; bases outside gene matches: 11. CDR3 residues: CASSDTSGGPVNYNEQFF. Written as DNA, the CDR3 is TGTGCCAGCAGTGATACTAGCGGGGGCCCCGTTAATTACAATGAGCAGTTCTTC.

This clone was recorded only once. As DNA, the CDR3 is TGTGCCAGCAGTTTATCCGGTCGACAGGGAACTAACTATGGCTACACCTTC. It encodes CASSLSGRQGTNYGYTF. This chain links TRBV27 with TRBJ1-2, with TRBD1 matching over 7 bases. This CDR3 region has 17 residues. CDR1 MNHEY and CDR2 SMNVEV come from the germline V gene (reference sequence). Trimming took 0 bases from V and 0 from J; bases not matched to a gene: 7.

The chain combines TRBV5-1 with TRBJ1-4; D not certain. The ends were cut back, 4 bases at V and 3 bases at J, with 10 bases in the middle. In germline, CDR1 is SGHRS, CDR2 YFSETQ. The CDR3 length is 14 residues. The DNA for the CDR3 is TGCGCCAGCAGCCTGAGGAGTCCTAATGAAAAACTGTTTTTT. Encoded protein: CASSLRSPNEKLFF.

V and J are TRBV28 and TRBJ2-5, with TRBD2 matching over 8 bases. Losses at the gene ends were 3 bases for V and 4 bases for J; bases not matched to a gene: 7. This CDR3 is 15 amino acids long. Germline V gene data show CDR1 as MDHEN and CDR2 as SYDVKM. CDR3 protein: CASSFLTSEGETQYF. The DNA for the CDR3 is TGTGCCAGCAGTTTTCTGACTAGCGAGGGAGAGACCCAGTACTTC.

The chain couples TRBV6-5 to TRBJ1-1; 11 nucleotides line up with TRBD1. V lost 5 bases and J lost 10; bases outside the gene matches: 6. Germline V gene lookup returns CDR1 MNHEY and CDR2 SVGAGI. CDR3 size: 13 residues. CDR3 in amino acids: CASSRTGGSGAFF. The CDR3 DNA reads TGTGCCAGCAGTCGGACAGGGGGCTCGGGAGCTTTCTTT.

The chain couples TRBV6-6 to TRBJ1-1, with D possibly TRBD1 on 6 matching bases. The CDR3 covers 14 residues. Germline CDR1 MNHNY, CDR2 SVGAGI (reference sequence). Trimming took off 3 bases at V and 1 base at J, with 9 bases between the two ends. CDR3 in DNA: TGTGCCAGCAGTTATACAGGGCGGAACACTGAAGCTTTCTTT. This codes for CASSYTGRNTEAFF.

V gene TRBV25-1 combines with J gene TRBJ2-3; 9 bases map to TRBD2. V was pared by 3 bases and J by 5 bases, with 12 bases of the junction left unmatched. Germline values: CDR1 MGHDK, CDR2 SYGVNS. This CDR3 spans 17 amino acids. The CDR3 sequence is CASSDPWAGGPIDTQYF. The CDR3 coding sequence is TGTGCCAGCAGTGATCCTTGGGCGGGGGGGCCAATAGATACGCAGTATTTT.

V gene TRBV19 combines with J gene TRBJ2-5; TRBD1 agrees at 8 bases. The CDR3 runs to 13 residues. Germline values: CDR1 LNHDA, CDR2 SQIVND (reference sequence). With 10 bases clipped from V and 4 bases from J, the junction kept 8 bases outside the gene matches. This CDR3 reads CATRPGQGETQYF. The CDR3 DNA sequence: TGTGCCACCCGACCCGGACAGGGAGAGACCCAGTACTTC.

The V call is TRBV27, the J call TRBJ1-4; D remains ambiguous. This CDR3 is built from 12 residues. Germline V gene lookup returns CDR1 MNHEY and CDR2 SMNVEV (reference sequence). Deletions cut 8 bases from V and 3 bases from J, with 7 bases between. The CDR3, as DNA: TGTGCCAGCCGACACCCTAATGAAAAACTGTTTTTT. As protein: CASRHPNEKLFF.

The rearrangement joins TRBV28 to TRBJ2-7, with D possibly TRBD1 on 5 matching bases. The V end lost 8 bases, the J end lost 3 bases, and 8 bases lay between the germline ends. Germline V lookup: CDR1 MDHEN, CDR2 SYDVKM. This CDR3 is built from 11 residues. The CDR3 sequence: CASQGGYEQYF. CDR3 coding DNA: TGTGCCAGCCAGGGCGGCTACGAGCAGTACTTC.

This clone was detected ten times or more. The J gene is TRBJ1-2, the V gene TRBV7-9; the match to TRBD1 covers 10 bases. This CDR3 is 14 amino acids long. Germline V gene lookup returns CDR1 SEHNR and CDR2 FQNEAQ (reference sequence). Germline trimming cut 4 bases from V and 7 bases from J; bases unmatched to any gene: 6. In DNA, the CDR3 is TGTGCCAGCAGCTCGACAGGGGGCGAGGTTGGCTACACCTTC. It yields the protein CASSSTGGEVGYTF. The variable domain in full, with the rest retrieved from reference TRBV7-9 and TRBJ1-2, is DTGVSQNPRHKITKRGQNVTFRCDPISEHNRLYWYRQTLGQGPEFLTYFQNEAQLEKSRLLSDRFSAERPKGSFSTLEIQRTEQGDSAMYLCASSSTGGEVGYTFGSGTRLTVV.

J is TRBJ1-2 and V is TRBV6-4; D call uncertain. Germline V gene data show CDR1 as MRHNA and CDR2 as SNTAGT. Trimming pared 0 bases from V and 7 bases from J, leaving 15 bases between. The CDR3 is made up of 15 amino acids. CDR3 DNA sequence: TGTGCCAGCAGTGACTCGAGGGAAGGGATCGGTGGCTACACCTTC. This sequence encodes CASSDSREGIGGYTF.

This clone appeared a single time. The chain has TRBV6-5 and TRBJ2-2; D gene unclear. Germline V gene lookup returns CDR1 MNHEY and CDR2 SVGAGI. Trimming left V 6 bases short and J 4 bases short, with 6 bases between. The CDR3 sequence is 12 residues long. The CDR3 region has the DNA TGTGCCAGCAGCTATCCCACCGGGGAGCTGTTTTTT. This sequence encodes CASSYPTGELFF.